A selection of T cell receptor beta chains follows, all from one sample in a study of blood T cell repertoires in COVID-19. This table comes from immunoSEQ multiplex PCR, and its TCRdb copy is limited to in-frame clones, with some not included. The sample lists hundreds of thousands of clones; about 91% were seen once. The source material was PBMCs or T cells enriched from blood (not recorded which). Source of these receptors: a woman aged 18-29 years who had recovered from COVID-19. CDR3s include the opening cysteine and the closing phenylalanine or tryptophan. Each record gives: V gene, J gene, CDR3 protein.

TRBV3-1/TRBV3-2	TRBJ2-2	CASTGTGELFF
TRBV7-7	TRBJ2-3	CASSAHGTRPTDTQYF
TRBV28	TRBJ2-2	CASSNRDRGLPGELFF
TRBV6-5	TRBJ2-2	CASSSRTGELFF
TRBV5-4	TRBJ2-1	CASSLDPGLEYNEQFF
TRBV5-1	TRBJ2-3	CASSLSAPGLAGVFAYTDTQYF
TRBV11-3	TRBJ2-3	CASSLGRGTDTQYF
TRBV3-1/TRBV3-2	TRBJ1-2	CASSLPGQFYGYTF
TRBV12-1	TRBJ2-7	CASTRKGDSYEQYF
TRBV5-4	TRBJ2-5	CASSFTSGGAQETQYF
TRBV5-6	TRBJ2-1	CASSLIGGNEQFF
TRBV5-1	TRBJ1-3	CASSPRWTSSGNTIYF
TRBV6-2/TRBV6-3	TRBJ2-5	CASSSGRASGFGETQYF
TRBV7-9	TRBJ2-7	CASSLDGRTYEQYF
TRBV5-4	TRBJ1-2	CASSAGGRANYGYTF
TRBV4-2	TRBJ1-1	CASSLRDRIDTEAFF
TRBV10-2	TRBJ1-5	CASSRGVVVSQPQHF
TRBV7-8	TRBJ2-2	CASSLVSRDRGHTGELFF
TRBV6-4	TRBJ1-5	CASTYLRVTNQPQHF
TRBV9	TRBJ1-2	CASSGSTRRFTGNLGGYTF
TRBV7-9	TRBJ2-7	CASSSSGYEQYF
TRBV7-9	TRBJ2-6	CASSPLRGTRSGANVLTF
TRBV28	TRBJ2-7	CASTTVGGKSSYEQYF
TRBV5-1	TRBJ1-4	CASGVGGPNEKLFF
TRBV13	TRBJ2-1	CASSFLGGNEQFF
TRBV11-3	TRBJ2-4	CASSLRVVANGGYF
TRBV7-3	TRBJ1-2	CASSYGQGLDGYTF
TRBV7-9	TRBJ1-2	CATDVDGYTF
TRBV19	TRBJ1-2	CASSGGAYGYTF
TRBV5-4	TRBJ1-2	CASSLSLSQAAGYTF
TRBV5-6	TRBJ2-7	CASRRWTGVFYEQYF
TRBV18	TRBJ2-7	CASSPSSGIEQYF
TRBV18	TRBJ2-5	CASSPAGEETQYF
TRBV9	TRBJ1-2	CASSPGQGNYGYTF
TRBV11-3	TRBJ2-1	CASSLDFLGEQFF
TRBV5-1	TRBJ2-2	CASSLEGSVLTGELFF
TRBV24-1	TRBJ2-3	CATSDAQVAGGPKDTQYF
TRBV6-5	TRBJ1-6	CASSYQEGSPLHF
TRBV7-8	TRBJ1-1	CASSLALAQNTEAFF
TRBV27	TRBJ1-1	CASSLGGLAEAFF
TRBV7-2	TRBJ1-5	CASGSQTGVGQPQHF
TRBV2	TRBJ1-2	CASSELGQGVYGYTF
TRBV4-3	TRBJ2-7	CASSQEAGSSYEQYF
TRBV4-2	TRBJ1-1	CASSQVGRTEAFF